Shown below are 25 T cell receptor beta chains from a single sample sequenced in a study of Tregs in tolerant kidney transplant recipients. This table comes from immunoSEQ multiplex PCR, and its TCRdb copy is limited to in-frame clones, with some not included. The sample consists of around 78,000 clones, approximately 90% of them appearing once. Material: Tregs from blood, obtained before the transplant. The receptor set was obtained from a human donor who received a combined kidney and bone marrow transplant.

This chain links TRBV28 with TRBJ1-1; D unresolved. The V end was cut by 2 bases, the J end by 10 bases, with 11 bases between. CDR3 size: 12 residues. CDR1 is MDHEN, CDR2 SYDVKM, per germline. Here the CDR3 DNA reads TGTGCCAGCAGTTTAAAGGAGACGGGAGCTTTCTTT. It translates to CASSLKETGAFF.

This sequence joins TRBV6-5 and TRBJ1-2, with TRBD1 as a possible D gene (6 bases). The CDR3 totals 14 residues. CDR1 is MNHEY and CDR2 is SVGAGI in the germline V gene. V was shortened by 2 bases and J by 8 bases, with 15 bases between the two germline ends. The CDR3 coding sequence is TGTGCCAGCAGTTACCGGGGGCGATTGAAGGGCTACACCTTC. It encodes CASSYRGRLKGYTF.

The chain has TRBV7-9 and TRBJ1-4; 7 positions match TRBD1. V dropped 5 bases and J dropped 3; count of bases not matched to a gene: 12. The CDR3 spans 17 residues. Germline CDR1 reads SEHNR; CDR2 reads FQNEAQ (reference sequence). The CDR3 region has the DNA TGTGCCAGCAGCACCCGACAGGGAAATAGGGCTAATGAAAAACTGTTTTTT. Its translation is CASSTRQGNRANEKLFF. The complete variable domain, with remaining parts taken from reference TRBV7-9 and TRBJ1-4, reads DTGVSQNPRHKITKRGQNVTFRCDPISEHNRLYWYRQTLGQGPEFLTYFQNEAQLEKSRLLSDRFSAERPKGSFSTLEIQRTEQGDSAMYLCASSTRQGNRANEKLFFGSGTQLSVL.

The rearrangement joins TRBV28 to TRBJ2-7, with 9 bases lining up with TRBD1. The germline V gene has CDR1 MDHEN and CDR2 SYDVKM. The CDR3 contains 15 residues. V was clipped by 6 bases and J by 2 bases; unmatched bases: 8. This CDR3 is CASSFGQGKPYEQYF. CDR3 DNA: TGTGCCAGCAGCTTCGGACAGGGGAAACCCTACGAGCAGTACTTC.

The rearrangement links TRBV7-2 to TRBJ2-3; D call uncertain. CDR1 is SGHTA, CDR2 FQGNSA, per germline. The V and J ends lost 6 bases and 1 base respectively, with 11 bases between them. The CDR3 contains 14 residues. CDR3 nucleotides: TGTGCCAGCAGTACATCTCTTCGCACAGATACGCAGTATTTT. Translating gives CASSTSLRTDTQYF.

As to this clone: Germline and junction disagree at one end, which may indicate a read error. J is TRBJ1-1 and V is TRBV7-9; no reliable D call. The CDR3 has 13 residues. In germline, CDR1 is SEHNR, CDR2 FQNEAQ (reference sequence). This chain's CDR3 is CASSLELYTEAFF. CDR3 bases: TGTGCCAGCAGTTTAGAGCTTTACACTGAAGCTTTCTTT.

To note about this clone: This specimen includes other DNA sequences encoding the same CDR3. This rearrangement joins TRBV11-3 to TRBJ2-5; TRBD2 matches at 10 bases. Germline CDR1 is SGHNT and CDR2 is YENEEA. J was trimmed by 5 bases and V by 5 bases; bases with no gene match: 5. CDR3 length equals 14 residues. CDR3 coding DNA: TGTGCCAGCAGCCGGACTAGCGGTCAGGAGACCCAGTACTTC. It yields the protein CASSRTSGQETQYF.

The V and J genes are TRBV19 and TRBJ2-5; possibly TRBD2 for D (6 bases). The CDR3 loop spans 14 amino acids. Deletions cut 4 bases from V and 4 bases from J, with 13 bases between. CDR1 and CDR2 (germline): LNHDA, SQIVND (reference sequence). CDR3 nucleotide sequence: TGTGCCAGTAGTACCCCCGGGAGTCCAGAGACCCAGTACTTC. Its protein is CASSTPGSPETQYF.

V and J are TRBV5-4 and TRBJ1-1; 8 nucleotides line up with TRBD1. V gave up 3 bases and J gave up 4 bases; unmatched junction bases: 11. The CDR3 covers 16 residues. Germline CDR1 reads SGHNT; CDR2 reads YYREEE (reference sequence). The CDR3 here is CASSSDRGDARTEAFF. The DNA for the CDR3 is TGTGCCAGCAGCTCCGACAGGGGCGACGCTCGCACTGAAGCTTTCTTT.

V gene TRBV11-2 combines with J gene TRBJ2-7; the D gene is possibly TRBD2 (8 bases). The CDR3 spans 15 residues. Trimming took off 5 bases at V and 7 bases at J, with 21 bases between the two ends. CDR1 SGHAT and CDR2 FQNNGV come from the germline V gene. CDR3 protein: CASSPRGPSGGEQYF. Here the CDR3 DNA reads TGTGCCAGCAGCCCAAGGGGGCCTTCGGGAGGGGAGCAGTACTTC.

The chain uses TRBV27 and TRBJ2-6; the D is unclear. The ends were cut back, 3 bases at V and 1 base at J, with 7 bases in the middle. CDR1 and CDR2 (germline): MNHEY, SMNVEV (reference sequence). CDR3 length: 15 amino acids. This CDR3 reads CASSFSLSGANVLTF. Written as DNA, the CDR3 is TGTGCCAGCAGTTTTTCACTTTCTGGGGCCAACGTCCTGACTTTC.

J is TRBJ2-2 and V is TRBV25-1; tentatively, D is TRBD2 (6 bases). The CDR3 has 16 residues. Between the trimmed V and J ends, which lost 3 bases and 1 base, there was a span of 12 bases. Germline V gene data show CDR1 as MGHDK and CDR2 as SYGVNS. The CDR3 reads CASSDPSSVNTGELFF. The CDR3 DNA is TGTGCCAGCAGTGATCCCTCTAGCGTGAACACCGGGGAGCTGTTTTTT.

The chain uses TRBV7-3 and TRBJ2-1; 9 bases are shared with TRBD2. This CDR3 is 15 amino acids long. The germline gives CDR1 SGHTA, CDR2 FQGTGA. V lost 3 bases, J lost 9 bases, and 9 bases stayed unmatched. The CDR3 nucleotides are TGTGCCAGCAGCTTTCTAGCGGGAAATCGGGGTGAGCAGTTCTTC. This translates into CASSFLAGNRGEQFF. The whole variable domain, remainder taken from reference TRBV7-3 and TRBJ2-1, is GAGVSQTPSNKVTEKGKYVELRCDPISGHTALYWYRQSLGQGPEFLIYFQGTGAADDSGLPNDRFFAVRPEGSVSTLKIQRTERGDSAVYLCASSFLAGNRGEQFFGPGTRLTVL.

The chain uses TRBV5-6 and TRBJ2-5; 12 nucleotides line up with TRBD2. Germline V lookup: CDR1 SGHDT, CDR2 YYEEEE. The CDR3 consists of 17 residues. V lost 4 bases and J lost 1; bases outside the gene matches: 8. The CDR3 is CASSQSGLAGFQETQYF. Written as DNA, the CDR3 is TGTGCCAGCAGCCAATCAGGACTAGCGGGATTCCAAGAGACCCAGTACTTC.

The chain has TRBV19 and TRBJ2-1; D might be TRBD1 or TRBD2, each matching 7 bases. The ends were cut back, 6 bases at V and 0 bases at J, with 12 bases in the middle. The CDR3 runs to 15 residues. Germline assignment: CDR1 LNHDA and CDR2 SQIVND (reference sequence). The CDR3 loop is CASSRGGGSYNEQFF. The CDR3 nucleotides are TGTGCCAGTAGCAGGGGGGGAGGCTCCTACAATGAGCAGTTCTTC. Looking up the rest from reference TRBV19 and TRBJ2-1 gives the full variable domain: DGGITQSPKYLFRKEGQNVTLSCEQNLNHDAMYWYRQDPGQGLRLIYYSQIVNDFQKGDIAEGYSVSREKKESFPLTVTSAQKNPTAFYLCASSRGGGSYNEQFFGPGTRLTVL.

The chain combines TRBV7-2 with TRBJ1-2, with 9 bases aligning to TRBD1. The CDR3 has 16 residues. Germline CDR1 reads SGHTA; CDR2 reads FQGNSA. The ends lost 4 bases at V and 8 bases at J; junction bases unmatched: 14. The CDR3 spells CASSSATGGGRNGYTF. CDR3 DNA: TGTGCCAGCAGCTCAGCCACAGGGGGCGGAAGGAACGGCTACACCTTC.

The CDR3 DNA reads TGTGCCAGCAGTTACAGGGGACAGGGGGCCTACGAGCAGTACTTC. Translated: CASSYRGQGAYEQYF. The V gene is TRBV6-5, the J gene TRBJ2-7, with 11 bases fitting TRBD1. Germline V gene sequence: CDR1 MNHEY, CDR2 SVGAGI. This CDR3 contains 15 residues. V shed 2 bases, J shed 2 bases, and the junction held 2 bases outside the gene matches.

The rearrangement joins TRBV7-2 to TRBJ2-1; D unresolved. Looked up from germline, CDR1 is SGHTA and CDR2 is FQGNSA. The V gene lost 2 bases and the J gene lost 7 bases, with 15 bases spanning the gap. The length of the CDR3 is 15 residues. The CDR3 coding sequence is TGTGCCAGCAGCTTATTACGTATCGTGAGAAATGAGCAGTTCTTC. Translation: CASSLLRIVRNEQFF.

The genes are TRBV15 and TRBJ2-7; maybe TRBD1 (5 bases). The CDR3 consists of 15 residues. Germline V gene lookup returns CDR1 LNHNV and CDR2 YYDKDF (reference sequence). V lost 3 bases and J lost 5, with 17 bases in between. The CDR3 reads CATSSSPGISHEQYF. DNA for the CDR3: TGTGCCACCAGCAGCAGTCCAGGGATTAGCCACGAGCAGTACTTC.

The chain carries TRBV27 and TRBJ2-7; D possibly corresponds to TRBD2 (6 bases). The CDR3 is made up of 15 amino acids. Trimming removed 4 bases from V and 4 bases from J, with 17 bases in between. Germline CDR1 is MNHEY and CDR2 is SMNVEV (reference sequence). CDR3 loop: CASSSPGTSWYEQYF. DNA for the CDR3: TGTGCCAGCAGTTCTCCCGGCACTAGCTGGTACGAGCAGTACTTC.

In this sample, this clone turned up once. The gene calls are TRBV15 and TRBJ1-3, with no clear D. Trimming took 5 bases from V and 1 from J, leaving 12 bases between them. The CDR3 is 15 amino acids. Germline V gene lookup returns CDR1 LNHNV and CDR2 YYDKDF (reference sequence). CDR3 sequence: CATSYGKGSGNTIYF. The CDR3 nucleotides are TGTGCCACCAGCTACGGGAAGGGTTCTGGAAACACCATATATTTT.

The chain is built from TRBV2 and TRBJ2-2; TRBD1 might be the D (6 bases). There are 14 residues in the CDR3. Trimming removed 6 bases from V and 5 bases from J, with 13 bases in between. The germline gives CDR1 SNHLY, CDR2 FYNNEI. Written as DNA, the CDR3 is TGTGCCAGCAGAGGGACACCTAAAACCGGGGAGCTGTTTTTT. Translation: CASRGTPKTGELFF.

The chain links TRBV29-1 to TRBJ2-7; the D gene is possibly TRBD1 (6 bases). The CDR3 is made up of 12 amino acids. Trimming removed 6 bases from V and 0 bases from J, with 9 bases in between. Per germline, CDR1 SQVTM and CDR2 ANQGSEA. Here the CDR3 DNA reads TGCAGCGTCGCGACAGGCTCCTACGAGCAGTACTTC. Its translation: CSVATGSYEQYF.

The chain links TRBV6-1 to TRBJ1-6; D is uncertain. V shed 0 bases and J shed 10 bases, with 4 bases lying between them. CDR1 MNHNS and CDR2 SASEGT come from the germline V gene. This CDR3 is 12 amino acids long. This chain's CDR3 is CASSEARSPLHF. The CDR3 DNA is TGTGCCAGCAGTGAAGCAAGGTCACCCCTCCACTTT.

The rearrangement uses TRBV5-1 and TRBJ2-2; 10 positions match TRBD2. The CDR3 covers 16 residues. CDR1 is SGHRS and CDR2 is YFSETQ in the germline V gene. Trimming at V came to 6 bases and at J to 5 bases, leaving 10 bases not matched to a gene. As DNA, the CDR3 is TGCGCCAGCACCAAGGGGCTAGCGGGAGTTACCGGGGAGCTGTTTTTT. Encoded protein: CASTKGLAGVTGELFF.